The 28 T cell receptor beta chains below come from one sample, sequenced in a study of T cells after yellow fever vaccination. TCRdb itself ran the 5' RACE reads through MiXCR, one entry per CDR3 protein. The table lists about 550,000 distinct CDR3 sequences, less than 20% of them singletons. This specimen consisted of PBMCs, obtained 15 days after the yellow fever booster vaccination. The receptors derive from a man aged 25-40 years who received the YFV17D yellow fever vaccine.

This CDR3 reads CASSLAGGLSADTQYF. CDR3 in DNA: TGCGCCAGCAGCTTGGCAGGGGGGTTATCCGCAGATACGCAGTATTTT. The V and J genes are TRBV5-1 and TRBJ2-3; a possible D gene is TRBD1 (7 bases). CDR1 SGHRS and CDR2 YFSETQ come from the germline V gene. This CDR3 is built from 16 residues. Trimming left V 0 bases short and J 4 bases short, with 15 bases between. The whole variable domain, filled in from reference TRBV5-1 and TRBJ2-3, reads KAGVTQTPRYLIKTRGQQVTLSCSPISGHRSVSWYQQTPGQGLQFLFEYFSETQRNKGNFPGRFSGRQFSNSRSEMNVSTLELGDSALYLCASSLAGGLSADTQYFGPGTRLTVL.

The chain uses TRBV6-1 and TRBJ2-7, with TRBD1 identical over 10 bases. The CDR3 length is 15 residues. V dropped 6 bases and J dropped 3; count of bases not matched to a gene: 8. Germline CDR1 reads MNHNS; CDR2 reads SASEGT. The CDR3 DNA follows: TGTGCCAGCAGAAGGGGGACAGGGGACATCTACGAGCAGTACTTC. It yields the protein CASRRGTGDIYEQYF.

This sequence joins TRBV5-1 and TRBJ2-1; 8 bases match TRBD2. Trimming took 0 bases from V and 7 from J; bases not matched to a gene: 6. From germline, CDR1 is SGHRS and CDR2 YFSETQ. The CDR3 has 15 residues. Written as DNA, the CDR3 is TGCGCCAGCAGCTTGGCGAGCGGGAGCCAAAATGAGCAGTTCTTC. Amino acid sequence: CASSLASGSQNEQFF.

The chain joins TRBV7-2 to TRBJ2-7; D is uncertain. CDR3 length equals 13 residues. Trimming shortened V by 5 bases and J by 3 bases, and 11 bases separated the two germline ends. Germline values: CDR1 SGHTA, CDR2 FQGNSA. CDR3 DNA sequence: TGTGCCAGCAGCCCCGCTCCATACTACGAGCAGTACTTC. Protein: CASSPAPYYEQYF.

This clonotype showed up many times. The J gene is TRBJ2-6, the V gene TRBV5-1; no reliable D call. The germline V gene encodes CDR1 SGHRS and CDR2 YFSETQ. The CDR3 is made up of 14 amino acids. Trimming removed 0 bases at V and 2 bases at J, with 3 bases between. The CDR3 bases are TGCGCCAGCAGCTTGGCTACTGGGGCCAACGTCCTGACTTTC. This codes for CASSLATGANVLTF. Variable domain in full (rest from reference TRBV5-1 and TRBJ2-6): KAGVTQTPRYLIKTRGQQVTLSCSPISGHRSVSWYQQTPGQGLQFLFEYFSETQRNKGNFPGRFSGRQFSNSRSEMNVSTLELGDSALYLCASSLATGANVLTFGAGSRLTVL.

The table lists this clonotype with a few counts. The rearrangement links TRBV11-2 to TRBJ2-7; maybe TRBD2 (5 bases). The germline gives CDR1 SGHAT, CDR2 FQNNGV. The CDR3 consists of 14 residues. V was pared by 0 bases and J by 4 bases, with 10 bases between. The CDR3 region is CASSLDPEAYEQYF. The DNA of the CDR3 is TGTGCCAGCAGCTTAGATCCGGAGGCGTACGAGCAGTACTTC. Full variable domain (rest looked up from reference TRBV11-2 and TRBJ2-7): EAGVAQSPRYKIIEKRQSVAFWCNPISGHATLYWYQQILGQGPKLLIQFQNNGVVDDSQLPKDRFSAERLKGVDSTLKIQPAKLEDSAVYLCASSLDPEAYEQYFGPGTRLTVT.

This sequence joins TRBV5-1 and TRBJ2-1; D is unresolved. Trimming removed 0 bases at V and 0 bases at J, with 10 bases between. Germline V gives CDR1 SGHRS, CDR2 YFSETQ. CDR3 size: 16 residues. CDR3 bases: TGCGCCAGCAGCTTGGGTTCGGCAGCCTCCTACAATGAGCAGTTCTTC. As protein: CASSLGSAASYNEQFF.

The CDR3 DNA is TGTGCCAGCAGCTTGGGACTAGCGGGAGGCGAGCGGCTCACAGATACGCAGTATTTT. Translation: CASSLGLAGGERLTDTQYF. V gene TRBV5-4 combines with J gene TRBJ2-3; 13 bases agree with TRBD2. The CDR3 has 19 amino acids. Germline trimming cut 0 bases from V and 2 bases from J; bases unmatched to any gene: 9. Germline loops: CDR1 SGHNT, CDR2 YYREEE (reference sequence). The full variable domain, completed using reference TRBV5-4 and TRBJ2-3, is ETGVTQSPTHLIKTRGQQVTLRCSSQSGHNTVSWYQQALGQGPQFIFQYYREEENGRGNFPPRFSGLQFPNYSSELNVNALELDDSALYLCASSLGLAGGERLTDTQYFGPGTRLTVL.

In this sample, this clonotype turned up many times. CDR3 amino acids: CASVGTSVSYEQYF. CDR3 in DNA: TGTGCCTCGGTCGGGACTAGCGTATCCTACGAGCAGTACTTC. The genes are TRBV28 and TRBJ2-7; 10 nucleotides agree with TRBD2. This CDR3 contains 14 residues. Trimming at V came to 11 bases and at J to 1 base, leaving 8 bases not matched to a gene. Per germline, CDR1 MDHEN and CDR2 SYDVKM.

This clonotype appeared a few times. CDR3 bases: TGTGCCAGCAGTTTCCTCAGGGAATCCTACGAGCAGTACTTC. Translated: CASSFLRESYEQYF. The J gene is TRBJ2-7, the V gene TRBV6-5, with a tentative D call TRBD1 (5 bases). V was pared by 4 bases and J by 1 base, with 11 bases between. The CDR3 spans 14 residues. CDR1 and CDR2 (germline): MNHEY, SVGAGI.

V is TRBV20-1 and J is TRBJ2-3; TRBD1 or TRBD2 may be the D gene (6 bases each). The length of the CDR3 is 13 residues. Germline loops: CDR1 DFQATT, CDR2 SNEGSKA (reference sequence). V gave up 6 bases and J gave up 4 bases, with 14 bases separating them. The CDR3 protein is CSAPPGGPDTQYF. CDR3 DNA: TGCAGTGCCCCCCCCGGGGGCCCAGATACGCAGTATTTT.

A few counts support this clonotype. The chain is built from TRBV4-1 and TRBJ2-1; perhaps D is TRBD1 or TRBD2 (5 bases each). This CDR3 comprises 16 residues. Germline loops: CDR1 MGHRA, CDR2 YSYEKL. Trimming removed 3 bases from V and 5 bases from J, with 17 bases in between. CDR3 DNA sequence: TGCGCCAGCAGCCACCGGGACGGGTCCCCGGACAATGAGCAGTTCTTC. It translates to CASSHRDGSPDNEQFF.

This chain links TRBV7-2 with TRBJ2-7; 11 nucleotides align to TRBD2. This CDR3 is 15 amino acids long. Looked up from germline, CDR1 is SGHTA and CDR2 is FQGNSA. Trimming removed 4 bases from V and 4 bases from J; junction bases left unmatched: 6. CDR3 in amino acids: CASSSTSGRFYEQYF. CDR3 nucleotide sequence: TGTGCCAGCAGCTCCACTAGCGGGAGATTTTACGAGCAGTACTTC.

The chain is built from TRBV6-5 and TRBJ2-7; D may be TRBD1 or TRBD2 (6 bases each). The CDR3 has 13 residues. Trimming took off 2 bases at V and 5 bases at J, with 10 bases between the two ends. Germline V gives CDR1 MNHEY, CDR2 SVGAGI. DNA for the CDR3: TGTGCCAGCAGTTACGGGGGGCCCGACGAGCAGTACTTC. It is translated as CASSYGGPDEQYF.

The rearrangement uses TRBV27 and TRBJ1-5, with D tentatively TRBD1 (5 bases). Germline CDR1 is MNHEY and CDR2 is SMNVEV (reference sequence). The CDR3 runs to 15 residues. The V and J ends lost 8 bases and 0 bases respectively, with 14 bases between them. CDR3 protein: CASRLSGGSNQPQHF. In DNA form, the CDR3 reads TGTGCCAGCCGACTCAGCGGGGGTAGCAATCAGCCCCAGCATTTT.

This clonotype has more than one count but fewer than ten. The chain links TRBV7-2 to TRBJ2-7; maybe TRBD1 (6 bases). Between the trimmed V and J ends, which lost 4 bases and 4 bases, there was a span of 11 bases. Germline CDR1 SGHTA, CDR2 FQGNSA. The CDR3 extends over 13 amino acids. The CDR3 protein is CASSSETGYEQYF. DNA of the CDR3: TGTGCCAGCAGCTCAGAGACAGGTTACGAGCAGTACTTC.

There are a few counts of this clonotype. The chain is built from TRBV27 and TRBJ2-3, with 9 positions matching TRBD2. The CDR3 consists of 18 residues. Unmatched junction bases numbered 15, after V lost 4 bases and J lost 4 bases. The germline V gene encodes CDR1 MNHEY and CDR2 SMNVEV (reference sequence). CDR3 in amino acids: CASSSLGVAGENADTQYF. In DNA, the CDR3 is TGTGCCAGCAGTTCTCTTGGAGTAGCGGGAGAGAACGCAGATACGCAGTATTTT.

This clonotype was seen only a few times. This sequence joins TRBV11-2 and TRBJ2-3; possible D gene TRBD1, 8 bases. The germline V gene has CDR1 SGHAT and CDR2 FQNNGV. The V gene lost 4 bases and the J gene lost 0 bases, with 17 bases spanning the gap. The CDR3 is made up of 17 amino acids. Here the CDR3 DNA reads TGTGCCAGCAGCTCGAGCGGGACAGGCCTCAGCACAGATACGCAGTATTTT. Its protein is CASSSSGTGLSTDTQYF.

This clonotype has at least ten counts. Germline is not matched at one junction end, which may reflect a read error. The CDR3 DNA follows: TGTGCCAGCAGCTTAACCGGACAGGGCCTGGTCTTC. It yields the protein CASSLTGQGLVF. The V call is TRBV7-9, the J call TRBJ2-7, with TRBD1 identical over 8 bases. The length of the CDR3 is 12 residues. CDR1 SEHNR and CDR2 FQNEAQ come from the germline V gene (reference sequence). Full variable domain (outside the CDR3, taken from reference TRBV7-9 and TRBJ2-7): DTGVSQNPRHKITKRGQNVTFRCDPISEHNRLYWYRQTLGQGPEFLTYFQNEAQLEKSRLLSDRFSAERPKGSFSTLEIQRTEQGDSAMYLCASSLTGQGLVFGPGTRLTVT.

The chain joins TRBV25-1 to TRBJ2-3; 7 bases agree with TRBD2. The ends lost 1 base at V and 2 bases at J; junction bases unmatched: 9. The CDR3 spans 17 residues. The germline V gene has CDR1 MGHDK and CDR2 SYGVNS. CDR3 DNA: TGTGCCAGCAGTGAATGGAACGGGGAGGGGACCACAGATACGCAGTATTTT. Translated, it gives CASSEWNGEGTTDTQYF.

This clonotype was picked up a small number of times. This chain connects TRBV4-3 to TRBJ1-1, with TRBD1 as a possible D gene (5 bases). The CDR3 runs 13 residues. The germline gives CDR1 LGHNA, CDR2 YSLEER. Trimming removed 6 bases from V and 8 bases from J, with 16 bases in between. The CDR3 spells CASSPEAGTEAFF. The CDR3 DNA reads as TGCGCCAGCAGTCCAGAGGCAGGGACCGAAGCTTTCTTT.

The V and J genes are TRBV7-8 and TRBJ2-7; 8 nucleotides align to TRBD1. Germline CDR1 is SGHVS and CDR2 is FQNEAQ. This CDR3 spans 14 amino acids. The V segment lost 6 bases and the J segment 4 bases; nucleotides outside the gene matches: 8. In nucleotides, the CDR3 is TGTGCCAGCAGTTACAATACAGGGGGATACGAGCAGTACTTC. Protein product: CASSYNTGGYEQYF.

The V call is TRBV29-1, the J call TRBJ2-7; the D gene is possibly TRBD2 (7 bases). CDR1 and CDR2 (germline): SQVTM, ANQGSEA. V dropped 1 base and J dropped 6 bases, with 16 bases sitting between them. The CDR3 is 14 amino acids. This chain's CDR3 is CSVEVVQGGVEQYF. CDR3 DNA: TGCAGCGTTGAAGTGGTACAGGGAGGGGTCGAGCAGTACTTC.

This chain connects TRBV20-1 to TRBJ2-1, with 8 bases that match TRBD2. CDR1 is DFQATT and CDR2 is SNEGSKA in the germline V gene (reference sequence). V lost 0 bases, J lost 10 bases, and 11 bases stayed unmatched. The CDR3 consists of 15 residues. For the CDR3, the DNA is TGCAGTGCTAGAGACCAGGGGACTAGAGTTTCGGAGCAGTTCTTC. Residues: CSARDQGTRVSEQFF.

This clonotype was counted between two and nine times. The V and J genes are TRBV5-5 and TRBJ1-2; D is ambiguous. The CDR3 extends over 11 amino acids. V was trimmed by 2 bases and J by 10 bases, leaving 9 bases between them. The germline gives CDR1 SGHKS, CDR2 YYEKEE (reference sequence). Here the CDR3 reads CASSFKDLYTF. The CDR3 DNA reads as TGTGCCAGCAGCTTCAAGGACCTCTACACCTTC. Looking up the rest from reference TRBV5-5 and TRBJ1-2 gives the full variable domain: DAGVTQSPTHLIKTRGQQVTLRCSPISGHKSVSWYQQVLGQGPQFIFQYYEKEERGRGNFPDRFSARQFPNYSSELNVNALLLGDSALYLCASSFKDLYTFGSGTRLTVV.

There are a few counts of this clonotype. V is TRBV9 and J is TRBJ2-7; D not certain. CDR3 length equals 15 residues. Trimming removed 4 bases from V and 3 bases from J, with 17 bases in between. Per the germline V gene, CDR1 is SGDLS and CDR2 is YYNGEE. The CDR3 region is CASSPTYGRDYEQYF. The CDR3 region has the DNA TGTGCCAGCAGCCCGACGTATGGTAGGGACTACGAGCAGTACTTC.

V gene TRBV11-2 combines with J gene TRBJ2-1, with D perhaps matching TRBD1 (6 bases). The V end was cut by 3 bases, the J end by 10 bases, with 16 bases between. Germline assignment: CDR1 SGHAT and CDR2 FQNNGV. This CDR3 is built from 14 residues. CDR3 loop: CASSLEQGLGEQFF. CDR3 in DNA: TGTGCCAGCAGCTTGGAACAGGGTCTTGGAGAGCAGTTCTTC.

This clonotype appeared a few times. The V and J genes are TRBV7-2 and TRBJ2-7; D gene unclear. This CDR3 region has 13 residues. Looked up from germline, CDR1 is SGHTA and CDR2 is FQGNSA. The V gene lost 5 bases and the J gene lost 0 bases, with 8 bases spanning the gap. CDR3 DNA: TGTGCCAGCAGCACTGGGAACTCCTACGAGCAGTACTTC. It is translated as CASSTGNSYEQYF.